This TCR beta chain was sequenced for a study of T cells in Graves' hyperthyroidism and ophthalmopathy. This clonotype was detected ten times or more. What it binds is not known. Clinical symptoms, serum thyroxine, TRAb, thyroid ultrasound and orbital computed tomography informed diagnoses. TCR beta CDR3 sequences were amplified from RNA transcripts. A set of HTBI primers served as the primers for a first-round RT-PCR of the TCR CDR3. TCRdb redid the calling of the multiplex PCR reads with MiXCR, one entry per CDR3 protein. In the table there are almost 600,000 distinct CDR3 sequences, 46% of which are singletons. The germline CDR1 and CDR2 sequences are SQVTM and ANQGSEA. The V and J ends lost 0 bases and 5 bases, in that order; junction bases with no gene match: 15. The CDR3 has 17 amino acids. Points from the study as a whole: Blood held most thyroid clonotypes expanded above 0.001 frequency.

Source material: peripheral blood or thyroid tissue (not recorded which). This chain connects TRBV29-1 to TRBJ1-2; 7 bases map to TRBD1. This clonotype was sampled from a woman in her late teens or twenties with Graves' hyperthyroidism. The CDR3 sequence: CSVEDRGRGKGTYGYTF. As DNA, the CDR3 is TGCAGCGTTGAAGATCGTGGCAGGGGGAAAGGGACGTATGGCTACACCTTC.